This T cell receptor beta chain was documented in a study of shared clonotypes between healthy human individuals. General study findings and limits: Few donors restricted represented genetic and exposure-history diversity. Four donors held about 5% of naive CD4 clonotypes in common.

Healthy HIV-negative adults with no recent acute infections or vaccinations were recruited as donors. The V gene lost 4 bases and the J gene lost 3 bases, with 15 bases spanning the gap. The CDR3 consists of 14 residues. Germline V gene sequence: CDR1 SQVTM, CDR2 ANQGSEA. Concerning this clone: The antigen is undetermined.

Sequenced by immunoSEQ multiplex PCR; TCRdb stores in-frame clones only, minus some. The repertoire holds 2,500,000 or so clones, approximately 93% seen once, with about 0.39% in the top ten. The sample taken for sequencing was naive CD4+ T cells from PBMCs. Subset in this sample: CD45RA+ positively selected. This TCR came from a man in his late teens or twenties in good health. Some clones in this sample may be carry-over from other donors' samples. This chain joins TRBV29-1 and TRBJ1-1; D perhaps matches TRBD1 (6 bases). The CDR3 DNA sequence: TGCAGCGTTGTTTTACGGGGGGCGGACACTGAAGCTTTCTTT. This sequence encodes CSVVLRGADTEAFF. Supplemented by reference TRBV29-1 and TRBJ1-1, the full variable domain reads SAVISQKPSRDICQRGTSLTIQCQVDSQVTMMFWYRQQPGQSLTLIATANQGSEATYESGFVIDKFPISRPNLTFSTLTVSNMSPEDSSIYLCSVVLRGADTEAFFGQGTRLTVV.